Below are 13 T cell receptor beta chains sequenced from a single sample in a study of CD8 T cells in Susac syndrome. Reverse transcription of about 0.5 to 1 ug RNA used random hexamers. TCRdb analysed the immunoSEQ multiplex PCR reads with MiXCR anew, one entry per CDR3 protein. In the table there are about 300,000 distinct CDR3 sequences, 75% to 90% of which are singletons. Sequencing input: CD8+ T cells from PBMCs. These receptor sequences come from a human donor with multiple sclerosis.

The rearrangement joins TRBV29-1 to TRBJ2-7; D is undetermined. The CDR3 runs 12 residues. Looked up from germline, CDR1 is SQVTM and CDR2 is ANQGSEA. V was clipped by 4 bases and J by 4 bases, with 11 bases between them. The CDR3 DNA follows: TGCAGCGTTGTCCGAAACGAATACGAGCAGTACTTC. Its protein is CSVVRNEYEQYF.

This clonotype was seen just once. The CDR3 bases are TGTGCCAGCCAGAACCCGGGACTAGCGTACAATGAGCAGTTCTTC. This encodes CASQNPGLAYNEQFF. V and J are TRBV28 and TRBJ2-1; 10 bases match TRBD2. The CDR3 sequence is 15 residues long. CDR1 and CDR2 (germline): MDHEN, SYDVKM. V was clipped by 8 bases and J by 4 bases; unmatched bases: 8.

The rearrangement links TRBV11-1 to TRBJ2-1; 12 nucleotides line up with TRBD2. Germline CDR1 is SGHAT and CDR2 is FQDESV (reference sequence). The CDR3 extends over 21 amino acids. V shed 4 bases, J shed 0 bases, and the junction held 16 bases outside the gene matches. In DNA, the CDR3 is TGTGCCAGCAGCTCCCCGGCTAGCGGGAGGGATCCCCCCCTCTCCTACAATGAGCAGTTCTTC. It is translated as CASSSPASGRDPPLSYNEQFF. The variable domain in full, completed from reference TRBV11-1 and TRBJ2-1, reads EAEVAQSPRYKITEKSQAVAFWCDPISGHATLYWYRQILGQGPELLVQFQDESVVDDSQLPKDRFSAERLKGVDSTLKIQPAELGDSAMYLCASSSPASGRDPPLSYNEQFFGPGTRLTVL.

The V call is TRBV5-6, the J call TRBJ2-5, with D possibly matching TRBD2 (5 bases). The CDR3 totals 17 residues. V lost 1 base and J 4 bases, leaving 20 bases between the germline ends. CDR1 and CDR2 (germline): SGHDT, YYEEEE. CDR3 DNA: TGTGCCAGCAGCTTGCTCTCGGGCAGAGGGAAAGGAGAGACCCAGTACTTC. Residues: CASSLLSGRGKGETQYF.

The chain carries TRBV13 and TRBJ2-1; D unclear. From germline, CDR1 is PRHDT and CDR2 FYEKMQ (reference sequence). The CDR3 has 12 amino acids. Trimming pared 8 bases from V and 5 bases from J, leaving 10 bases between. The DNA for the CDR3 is TGTGCCAGCCACAATGACCACAATGAGCAGTTCTTC. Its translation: CASHNDHNEQFF.

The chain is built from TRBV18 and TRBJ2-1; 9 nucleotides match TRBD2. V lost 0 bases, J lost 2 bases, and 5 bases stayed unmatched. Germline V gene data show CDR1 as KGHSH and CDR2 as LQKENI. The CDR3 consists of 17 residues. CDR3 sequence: CASSPPSREGPYNEQFF. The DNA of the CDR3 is TGTGCCAGCTCACCACCGTCGCGGGAGGGACCCTACAATGAGCAGTTCTTC. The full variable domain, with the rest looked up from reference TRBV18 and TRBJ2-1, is NAGVMQNPRHLVRRRGQEARLRCSPMKGHSHVYWYRQLPEEGLKFMVYLQKENIIDESGMPKERFSAEFPKEGPSILRIQQVVRGDSAAYFCASSPPSREGPYNEQFFGPGTRLTVL.

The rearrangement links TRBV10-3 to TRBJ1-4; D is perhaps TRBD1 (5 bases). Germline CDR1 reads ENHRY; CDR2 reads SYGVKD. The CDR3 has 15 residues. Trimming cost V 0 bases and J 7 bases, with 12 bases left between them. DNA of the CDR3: TGTGCCATCAGTGAGTCGGGGACCGGGGGTGAAAAACTGTTTTTT. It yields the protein CAISESGTGGEKLFF.

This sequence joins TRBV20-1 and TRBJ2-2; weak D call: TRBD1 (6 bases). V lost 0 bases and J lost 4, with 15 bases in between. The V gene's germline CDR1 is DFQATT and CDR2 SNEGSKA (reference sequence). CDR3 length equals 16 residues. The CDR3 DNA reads TGCAGTGCTAGAGATCCCGGGACAAGCTCCACCGGGGAGCTGTTTTTT. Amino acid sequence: CSARDPGTSSTGELFF.

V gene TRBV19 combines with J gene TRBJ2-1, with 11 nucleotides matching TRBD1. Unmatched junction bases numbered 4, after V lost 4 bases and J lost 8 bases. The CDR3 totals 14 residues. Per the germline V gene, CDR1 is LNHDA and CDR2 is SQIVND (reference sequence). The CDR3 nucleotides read TGTGCCAGTAGTACCGGACAGGGGGCGGATGAGCAGTTCTTC. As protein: CASSTGQGADEQFF.

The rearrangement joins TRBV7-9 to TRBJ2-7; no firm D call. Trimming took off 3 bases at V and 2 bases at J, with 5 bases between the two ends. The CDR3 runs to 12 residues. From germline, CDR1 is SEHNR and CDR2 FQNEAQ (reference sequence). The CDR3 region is CASSLLPYEQYF. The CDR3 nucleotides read TGTGCCAGCAGCTTGCTACCCTACGAGCAGTACTTC.

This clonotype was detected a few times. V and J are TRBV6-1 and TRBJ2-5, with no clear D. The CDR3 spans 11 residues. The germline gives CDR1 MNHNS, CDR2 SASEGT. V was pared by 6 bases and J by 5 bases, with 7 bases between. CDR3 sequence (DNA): TGTGCCAGCAGGTTTAGGGAGACCCAGTACTTC. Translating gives CASRFRETQYF.

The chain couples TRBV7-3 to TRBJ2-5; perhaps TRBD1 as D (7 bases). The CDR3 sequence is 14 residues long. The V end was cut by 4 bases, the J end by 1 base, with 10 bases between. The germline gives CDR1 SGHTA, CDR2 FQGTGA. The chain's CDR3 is CASSSQGGQETQYF. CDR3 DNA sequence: TGTGCCAGCAGCTCCCAGGGGGGCCAAGAGACCCAGTACTTC.

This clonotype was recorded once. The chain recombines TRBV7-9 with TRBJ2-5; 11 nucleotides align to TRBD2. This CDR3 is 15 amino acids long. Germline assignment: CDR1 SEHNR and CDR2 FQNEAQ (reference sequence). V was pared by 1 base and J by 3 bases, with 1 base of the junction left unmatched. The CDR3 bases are TGTGCCAGCAGCTTAGGGGGACTAGCGGAAGAGACCCAGTACTTC. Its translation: CASSLGGLAEETQYF.